The following is a TCR beta chain sequence with its context. In the same sample, other DNA sequences code for this CDR3. Under the authors' procedure: Amplification of reference gene primers provided the estimated nucleated cell counts. The protocol was immunoSEQ multiplex PCR, while the TCRdb copy is restricted to in-frame clones and leaves out a portion. V, J and clone size derive from that table, while D and trimming were established from the DNA sequence. The table lists approximately 150,000 clones, about 90% of them singletons. These data are taken from a study of blood T cell repertoires in COVID-19. Overall study: The United States, Italy and Spain provided the acute and convalescent COVID-19 samples. PBMCs, B-cell-depleted T cells, or T cells were the source of the cDNA or gDNA that made up the material.

The length of the CDR3 is 14 residues. Germline V gene lookup returns CDR1 MNHEY and CDR2 SVGAGI. V lost 3 bases and J lost 4; bases outside the gene matches: 3. This TCR derives from a man in his forties or fifties who had recovered from COVID-19. The sequenced sample was peripheral blood. The chain links TRBV6-5 to TRBJ2-7; the match to TRBD1 covers 10 bases. As DNA, the CDR3 is TGTGCCAGCAGTTATGGGGACAGGGGATACGAGCAGTACTTC. Translating gives CASSYGDRGYEQYF.